What follows are 27 T cell receptor beta chains derived from one specimen sequenced in a study of CD8+ T cells in alopecia areata. cDNA prepared by RNA extraction and subsequent reverse transcription served as the template for sequencing. Data came from immunoSEQ multiplex PCR; TCRdb stores just in-frame clones and leaves some out. In the table there are about 270,000 clones, around three fifths of which are singletons. As for treatment: oral pan-JAK inhibitor, 5-10 mg twice daily. The sample in question was CD4+ T cells sorted from blood, obtained around week 54, from a patient treated with tofacitinib. All receptors derive from a human donor with alopecia areata.

CDR3 sequence reads: CASSRLPNTEAFF. The CDR3 DNA follows: TGTGCCAGCAGTAGACTCCCGAACACTGAAGCTTTCTTT. The rearrangement uses TRBV7-9 and TRBJ1-1; D gene unclear. Trimming pared 6 bases from V and 1 base from J, leaving 9 bases between. CDR3 length: 13 residues. Germline V gives CDR1 SEHNR, CDR2 FQNEAQ (reference sequence). Complete variable domain (other parts from reference TRBV7-9 and TRBJ1-1): DTGVSQNPRHKITKRGQNVTFRCDPISEHNRLYWYRQTLGQGPEFLTYFQNEAQLEKSRLLSDRFSAERPKGSFSTLEIQRTEQGDSAMYLCASSRLPNTEAFFGQGTRLTVV.

Only a few counts were recorded for this clone. This sequence joins TRBV29-1 and TRBJ1-3; TRBD1 might be the D (5 bases). CDR3 length: 14 residues. The germline V and J ends were trimmed by 0 bases and 2 bases, with 8 bases remaining between them. Germline V gene data show CDR1 as SQVTM and CDR2 as ANQGSEA. The DNA of the CDR3 is TGCAGCGTTGAAGATGGGGGTCCTGGAAACACCATATATTTT. This codes for CSVEDGGPGNTIYF.

The chain has TRBV11-2 and TRBJ1-5; D gene uncertain. Trimming took 2 bases from V and 0 from J, leaving 2 bases between them. Germline CDR1 and CDR2: SGHAT and FQNNGV. CDR3 length: 13 residues. DNA for the CDR3: TGTGCCAGCAGCTTAACTAGCAATCAGCCCCAGCATTTT. Translated: CASSLTSNQPQHF. Combining the CDR3 with reference TRBV11-2 and TRBJ1-5 gives the whole variable domain EAGVAQSPRYKIIEKRQSVAFWCNPISGHATLYWYQQILGQGPKLLIQFQNNGVVDDSQLPKDRFSAERLKGVDSTLKIQPAKLEDSAVYLCASSLTSNQPQHFGDGTRLSIL.

The CDR3 loop reads CASSLGRRFYEQYF. The CDR3 nucleotides read TGCGCCAGCTCCTTGGGCAGGCGCTTCTACGAGCAGTACTTC. The V and J genes are TRBV5-1 and TRBJ2-7; D unclear. Germline loops: CDR1 SGHRS, CDR2 YFSETQ. The CDR3 totals 14 residues. Trimming took 7 bases from V and 3 from J, leaving 17 bases between them.

The chain is built from TRBV11-3 and TRBJ2-1; D is ambiguous. Germline V gene data show CDR1 as SGHNT and CDR2 as YENEEA. Trimming pared 5 bases from V and 10 bases from J, leaving 15 bases between. The CDR3 loop spans 13 amino acids. CDR3 coding DNA: TGTGCCAGCAGCCTAACAGAGATAGACGAGCAGTTCTTC. Protein: CASSLTEIDEQFF.

This clone came up a few times. This chain joins TRBV6-4 and TRBJ1-1; TRBD1 matches at 8 bases. The CDR3 runs to 14 residues. Losses at the gene ends were 6 bases for V and 5 bases for J; bases not matched to a gene: 8. The germline gives CDR1 MRHNA, CDR2 SNTAGT. Here the CDR3 DNA reads TGTGCCAGCAGCGTTAACAGGGGGAATACTGAAGCTTTCTTT. This sequence encodes CASSVNRGNTEAFF.

The CDR3 sequence: CSAKGGGELFF. The CDR3 DNA is TGCAGTGCAAAGGGTGGCGGGGAGCTGTTTTTT. This chain joins TRBV20-1 and TRBJ2-2; unclear D gene. This CDR3 has 11 amino acids. Germline values: CDR1 DFQATT, CDR2 SNEGSKA (reference sequence). The V end lost 6 bases, the J end lost 7 bases, and 9 bases lay between the germline ends.

The rearrangement links TRBV9 to TRBJ1-2; D ambiguous. The CDR3 has 11 residues. V was trimmed by 4 bases and J by 2 bases, leaving 3 bases between them. Germline-derived CDR1 and CDR2 are SGDLS and YYNGEE. The CDR3 reads CASSNNYGYTF. The CDR3 nucleotides are TGTGCCAGCAGCAACAACTATGGCTACACCTTC.

This clone was seen just once. The V gene is TRBV4-2, the J gene TRBJ1-2; no firm D call. Trimming shortened V by 0 bases and J by 3 bases, and 11 bases separated the two germline ends. The germline gives CDR1 LGHNA, CDR2 YNFKEQ. The CDR3 consists of 15 residues. The CDR3 is CASSQDDRGDYGYTF. The CDR3 DNA reads TGTGCCAGCAGCCAAGATGATCGGGGTGACTATGGCTACACCTTC.

J is TRBJ2-7 and V is TRBV5-1, with 11 bases lining up with TRBD2. Trimming cost V 4 bases and J 2 bases; bases outside gene matches: 5. This CDR3 is 15 amino acids long. Germline V gene sequence: CDR1 SGHRS, CDR2 YFSETQ. The CDR3 loop is CASSDLAGGPYEQYF. DNA of the CDR3: TGCGCCAGCAGCGACTTAGCGGGGGGGCCCTACGAGCAGTACTTC.

The chain links TRBV2 to TRBJ2-1; the D is unclear. The CDR3 is made up of 16 amino acids. In germline, CDR1 is SNHLY, CDR2 FYNNEI. V was trimmed by 4 bases and J by 1 base, leaving 14 bases between them. The DNA of the CDR3 is TGTGCCAGCAGTGTTAGCAGGACGGAGTCCTACAATGAGCAGTTCTTC. Translated, it gives CASSVSRTESYNEQFF. Combining the CDR3 with reference TRBV2 and TRBJ2-1 gives the whole variable domain EPEVTQTPSHQVTQMGQEVILRCVPISNHLYFYWYRQILGQKVEFLVSFYNNEISEKSEIFDDQFSVERPDGSNFTLKIRSTKLEDSAMYFCASSVSRTESYNEQFFGPGTRLTVL.

The chain links TRBV6-5 to TRBJ1-2; 8 nucleotides match TRBD1. This CDR3 contains 14 residues. Losses at the gene ends were 5 bases for V and 4 bases for J; bases not matched to a gene: 6. The germline V gene has CDR1 MNHEY and CDR2 SVGAGI. The CDR3 is CASSPTGAPYGYTF. The CDR3 DNA is TGTGCCAGCAGTCCGACAGGGGCTCCCTATGGCTACACCTTC.

This clone has a handful of counts. This chain connects TRBV29-1 to TRBJ2-3; D call uncertain. V dropped 2 bases and J dropped 3 bases, with 6 bases sitting between them. CDR1 is SQVTM, CDR2 ANQGSEA, per germline. This CDR3 is 12 amino acids long. The CDR3 nucleotides are TGCAGCGTTGAAACGGAAACAGATACGCAGTATTTT. It is translated as CSVETETDTQYF.

The V call is TRBV18, the J call TRBJ2-2; 11 bases align to TRBD1. V lost 1 base and J lost 3; bases outside the gene matches: 1. This CDR3 has 16 residues. Per the germline V gene, CDR1 is KGHSH and CDR2 is LQKENI. Written as DNA, the CDR3 is TGTGCCAGCTCACCACGGACAGGGGGCGACACCGGGGAGCTGTTTTTT. Translation: CASSPRTGGDTGELFF.

The CDR3 loop is CASSPSGGAFNIQYF. The DNA for the CDR3 is TGTGCCAGCAGCCCCAGCGGGGGGGCTTTTAACATTCAGTACTTC. The rearrangement links TRBV5-4 to TRBJ2-4; 10 bases align to TRBD2. The ends lost 4 bases at V and 7 bases at J; junction bases unmatched: 8. The CDR3 has 15 amino acids. Germline V lookup: CDR1 SGHNT, CDR2 YYREEE (reference sequence).

The rearrangement uses TRBV29-1 and TRBJ2-7, with TRBD1 as a possible D gene (6 bases). Germline assignment: CDR1 SQVTM and CDR2 ANQGSEA. The CDR3 sequence is 14 residues long. Trimming removed 6 bases at V and 1 base at J, with 16 bases between. This chain's CDR3 is CSVVGQIRSYEQYF. In nucleotides, the CDR3 is TGCAGCGTAGTCGGACAGATTCGATCCTACGAGCAGTACTTC.

This chain joins TRBV7-2 and TRBJ2-4; no definite D call. V was pared by 0 bases and J by 0 bases, with 15 bases between. Germline V gene sequence: CDR1 SGHTA, CDR2 FQGNSA. The CDR3 has 18 residues. The CDR3 sequence: CASSLASTNRLAKNIQYF. CDR3 nucleotide sequence: TGTGCCAGCAGCTTAGCGTCTACGAATAGACTAGCCAAAAACATTCAGTACTTC.

This chain connects TRBV5-6 to TRBJ1-1; D remains unclear. CDR1 and CDR2 from the germline V gene are SGHDT and YYEEEE. The CDR3 spans 14 residues. V was shortened by 1 base and J by 0 bases, with 7 bases between the two germline ends. For the CDR3, the DNA is TGTGCCAGCAGCTTGTTCACCTTGAACACTGAAGCTTTCTTT. Protein sequence: CASSLFTLNTEAFF.

The chain is built from TRBV18 and TRBJ2-2; 9 bases align to TRBD1. The ends lost 4 bases at V and 1 base at J; junction bases unmatched: 1. CDR1 is KGHSH and CDR2 is LQKENI in the germline V gene. The CDR3 has 15 residues. The CDR3 DNA reads as TGTGCCAGCTCACTGGGACAGGGGAACACCGGGGAGCTGTTTTTT. Translated, it gives CASSLGQGNTGELFF.

The rearrangement links TRBV7-3 to TRBJ1-2; D may be TRBD1 (5 bases). The CDR3 consists of 14 residues. CDR1 and CDR2 (germline): SGHTA, FQGTGA. The V end was cut by 6 bases, the J end by 6 bases, with 17 bases between. The CDR3 bases are TGTGCCAGCAGTTTTACCGCAGGGAAAGATGGCTACACCTTC. Amino acid sequence: CASSFTAGKDGYTF.

This chain joins TRBV29-1 and TRBJ2-1; 8 bases map to TRBD1. The CDR3 is 13 residues long. Losses at the gene ends were 7 bases for V and 7 bases for J; bases not matched to a gene: 9. Per germline, CDR1 SQVTM and CDR2 ANQGSEA. CDR3 nucleotides: TGCAGCGAATACGTACAGGGGGTTAATGAGCAGTTCTTC. It codes for CSEYVQGVNEQFF.

This clone appeared a few times. This sequence joins TRBV4-2 and TRBJ2-5; unclear D gene. CDR3 size: 13 residues. CDR1 is LGHNA and CDR2 is YNFKEQ in the germline V gene. Trimming shortened V by 0 bases and J by 4 bases, and 6 bases separated the two germline ends. The CDR3 sequence: CASSQEWAETQYF. The CDR3 bases are TGTGCCAGCAGCCAAGAATGGGCAGAGACCCAGTACTTC.

This clone was counted a few times. V is TRBV10-3 and J is TRBJ2-2; TRBD2 matches 7 bases. CDR1 and CDR2 from the germline V gene are ENHRY and SYGVKD. The CDR3 covers 12 residues. With V trimmed by 7 bases and J by 6 bases, 2 bases remained unmatched. For the CDR3, the DNA is TGTGCCATCAATGCGGGGGCCGGGGAGCTGTTTTTT. It encodes CAINAGAGELFF.

On this clone itself: Other DNA sequences of this sample code for an identical CDR3. The V call is TRBV20-1, the J call TRBJ2-5; no reliable D call. V was clipped by 3 bases and J by 5 bases, with 7 bases between them. The germline gives CDR1 DFQATT, CDR2 SNEGSKA (reference sequence). The CDR3 contains 11 residues. Here the CDR3 DNA reads TGCAGTGCTAGTCTAGTGGAGACCCAGTACTTC. The encoded protein is CSASLVETQYF.

The chain uses TRBV5-1 and TRBJ2-2; no definite D call. V shed 1 base and J shed 1 base, with 11 bases lying between them. This CDR3 has 16 amino acids. Germline loops: CDR1 SGHRS, CDR2 YFSETQ. The CDR3 DNA reads TGCGCCAGCAGCTTGAGGCAGAACAAGAACACCGGGGAGCTGTTTTTT. Its translation: CASSLRQNKNTGELFF.

The chain combines TRBV30 with TRBJ1-6, with 8 bases lining up with TRBD1. CDR1 is GTSNPN and CDR2 is SVGIG in the germline V gene (reference sequence). V gave up 3 bases and J gave up 9 bases; unmatched junction bases: 13. This CDR3 contains 16 residues. DNA of the CDR3: TGTGCCTGGAGCATTTACGCCGACAGGGGAACTTCACCCCTCCACTTT. Amino acids: CAWSIYADRGTSPLHF.

CDR3 loop: CSVGFSQETQYF. The CDR3 DNA is TGCAGCGTTGGTTTCAGCCAAGAGACCCAGTACTTC. The V call is TRBV29-1, the J call TRBJ2-5, with unresolved D. Trimming cost V 4 bases and J 1 base, with 7 bases left between them. Germline CDR1 is SQVTM and CDR2 is ANQGSEA. The CDR3 extends over 12 amino acids.